This T cell receptor beta chain comes out of a study of T cells in Graves' hyperthyroidism and ophthalmopathy. Patients aged 18 to 65 with hyperthyroidism were newly diagnosed, with duration under 2 months. The TCR beta CDR3 regions underwent amplification using RNA transcripts as the source. The study used the HTBI primer set for a first-round RT-PCR of the TCR CDR3. TCRdb recomputed calls from the multiplex PCR reads with MiXCR, one row per CDR3 protein. Of over 650,000 distinct CDR3 sequences in the sample, about 17% were seen once. The CDR3 is made up of 15 amino acids. V was shortened by 3 bases and J by 2 bases, with 11 bases between the two germline ends. Germline CDR1 and CDR2: GTSNPN and SVGIG (reference sequence). On this clonotype itself: Its matching antigen is unknown.

Study-level findings and limits: Most thyroid clonotypes expanded above 0.001 were also detected in blood.

This receptor was obtained from a man aged 18 to 29 with Graves' hyperthyroidism. V gene TRBV30 combines with J gene TRBJ2-6, with no clear D. Sequencing was done on a sample of blood. This chain's CDR3 is CAWSPQWAGANVLTF. As DNA, the CDR3 is TGTGCCTGGAGCCCCCAGTGGGCTGGGGCCAACGTCCTGACTTTC. Full variable domain (rest looked up from reference TRBV30 and TRBJ2-6): SQTIHQWPATLVQPVGSPLSLECTVEGTSNPNLYWYRQAAGRGLQLLFYSVGIGQISSEVPQNLSASRPQDRQFILSSKKLLLSDSGFYLCAWSPQWAGANVLTFGAGSRLTVL.